Presented here are 31 T cell receptor beta chains from one specimen sequenced in a study of cytomegalovirus exposure and HLA in healthy donors. Primers for the PCR totalled 60 Vbeta and 13 Jbeta. Sequencing used immunoSEQ multiplex PCR; TCRdb keeps in-frame clones, though not all of them. In the table there are about 160,000 clones, approximately 80% of which are singletons. The sequencing sample was made of PBMCs. The receptors here all came from a man aged 18 to 29 in good health and CMV-seronegative.

On this clone itself: One junction end does not reproduce the germline sequence, and a read error may be involved. The chain has TRBV19 and TRBJ1-5; 9 bases are a match to TRBD1. The germline gives CDR1 LNHDA, CDR2 SQIVND (reference sequence). The CDR3 is 15 amino acids. CDR3 loop: CASNIQGASNQPQHF. In DNA, the CDR3 is TGTGCCAGTAATATACAGGGGGCGAGCAATCAGCCCCAGCATTTT.

The rearrangement joins TRBV5-6 to TRBJ2-7; D possibly corresponds to TRBD2 (6 bases). The CDR3 has 15 amino acids. V was cut by 6 bases and J by 0 bases, with 16 bases left in between. Germline assignment: CDR1 SGHDT and CDR2 YYEEEE. In DNA form, the CDR3 reads TGTGCCAGCACCCTTGGCGGGGTTAGCTCCTACGAGCAGTACTTC. Residues: CASTLGGVSSYEQYF.

V usage is TRBV7-2 and J usage is TRBJ2-7; the match to TRBD2 covers 11 bases. The germline CDR1 and CDR2 sequences are SGHTA and FQGNSA. This CDR3 has 14 residues. V shed 5 bases and J 4 bases; nucleotides not matched to a gene: 4. DNA for the CDR3: TGTGCCAGCAGCGGCGGGACTAGCGGATACGAGCAGTACTTC. It translates to CASSGGTSGYEQYF.

The chain combines TRBV5-1 with TRBJ2-7; the match to TRBD2 covers 9 bases. Germline V lookup: CDR1 SGHRS, CDR2 YFSETQ. With 3 bases clipped from V and 2 bases from J, the junction kept 9 bases outside the gene matches. The CDR3 consists of 16 residues. CDR3 loop: CASSSMTSGNTYEQYF. CDR3 DNA sequence: TGCGCCAGCAGCTCCATGACTAGCGGCAATACCTACGAGCAGTACTTC.

This clone was detected only once. The CDR3: CASSEGIRDTEAFF. DNA for the CDR3: TGTGCCAGCAGTGAAGGAATCCGGGACACTGAAGCTTTCTTT. The chain links TRBV2 to TRBJ1-1; D unresolved. Germline V gene sequence: CDR1 SNHLY, CDR2 FYNNEI. The length of the CDR3 is 14 residues. Trimming removed 1 base at V and 3 bases at J, with 9 bases between.

This clone was observed a few times. The rearrangement links TRBV4-1 to TRBJ1-5, with TRBD1 identical over 9 bases. Germline V CDR1 and CDR2: MGHRA, YSYEKL. With 2 bases clipped from V and 7 bases from J, the junction kept 12 bases outside the gene matches. This CDR3 has 17 amino acids. The CDR3: CASSQLTGGAKKQPQHF. CDR3 nucleotide sequence: TGCGCCAGCAGCCAATTAACAGGGGGCGCAAAGAAGCAGCCCCAGCATTTT.

About this clone itself: Because the CDR3's place on the DNA is in doubt, the DNA is left out and the CDR3 is given as listed by TCRdb. This chain uses TRBV27 with TRBJ1-5; TRBD1, the table's D call, was not compared with the DNA. From its first to its last residue, the CDR3 has 15 amino acids. In germline, CDR1 is MNHEY, CDR2 SMNVEV (reference sequence). The CDR3 loop is CASSFLAGQNQPQHF.

V and J are TRBV2 and TRBJ1-5; D gene uncertain. CDR3 size: 15 residues. Trimming shortened V by 2 bases and J by 7 bases, and 15 bases separated the two germline ends. Germline V gives CDR1 SNHLY, CDR2 FYNNEI. CDR3 sequence (DNA): TGTGCCAGCAGTGAATTGGCGGGGATGGGGCAGCCCCAGCATTTT. This codes for CASSELAGMGQPQHF.

This clone appeared a single time. CDR3 DNA sequence: TGTGCCAGCAGCTTGGACAGGCTGTTCAATGAGCAGTTCTTC. Protein sequence: CASSLDRLFNEQFF. The gene calls are TRBV5-5 and TRBJ2-1; tentatively, D is TRBD1 (5 bases). V lost 0 bases, J lost 6 bases, and 10 bases lay in between. Germline-derived CDR1 and CDR2 are SGHKS and YYEKEE (reference sequence). The CDR3 covers 14 residues. The whole variable domain, remainder taken from reference TRBV5-5 and TRBJ2-1, is DAGVTQSPTHLIKTRGQQVTLRCSPISGHKSVSWYQQVLGQGPQFIFQYYEKEERGRGNFPDRFSARQFPNYSSELNVNALLLGDSALYLCASSLDRLFNEQFFGPGTRLTVL.

This rearrangement joins TRBV28 to TRBJ2-2; maybe TRBD1 (5 bases). This CDR3 spans 14 amino acids. Deletions cut 5 bases from V and 1 base from J, with 8 bases between. Germline lookup yields CDR1 MDHEN and CDR2 SYDVKM. CDR3 loop: CASSITGNTGELFF. The CDR3 DNA is TGTGCCAGCAGTATCACAGGGAACACCGGGGAGCTGTTTTTT. The entire variable domain, with the rest obtained from reference TRBV28 and TRBJ2-2, is as follows: DVKVTQSSRYLVKRTGEKVFLECVQDMDHENMFWYRQDPGLGLRLIYFSYDVKMKEKGDIPEGYSVSREKKERFSLILESASTNQTSMYLCASSITGNTGELFFGEGSRLTVL.

CDR3 coding DNA: TGTGCCAGCAGCTTACCCCGGGAAGGAGCCGGCTATGGCTACACCTTC. Translated: CASSLPREGAGYGYTF. The chain recombines TRBV7-9 with TRBJ1-2; D gene ambiguous. Germline values: CDR1 SEHNR, CDR2 FQNEAQ (reference sequence). There are 16 residues in the CDR3. Trimming removed 2 bases from V and 4 bases from J, with 17 bases in between.

This clone was picked up one time. The chain combines TRBV4-1 with TRBJ2-1; D perhaps matches TRBD2 (6 bases). The ends were cut back, 1 base at V and 7 bases at J, with 17 bases in the middle. The CDR3 contains 16 residues. Germline CDR1 reads MGHRA; CDR2 reads YSYEKL. CDR3: CASSQVSEGRGNEQFF. Written as DNA, the CDR3 is TGCGCCAGCAGCCAAGTCTCGGAGGGTAGGGGAAATGAGCAGTTCTTC.

The chain recombines TRBV19 with TRBJ2-7; TRBD2 matches 9 bases. Germline CDR1 LNHDA, CDR2 SQIVND (reference sequence). The CDR3 consists of 15 residues. J gave up 5 bases and V 8 bases, and 13 bases lay outside the gene matches. The CDR3 sequence: CASSYAGGPRHEQYF. The CDR3 DNA is TGTGCCAGTTCCTATGCGGGGGGGCCTCGACACGAGCAGTACTTC.

The CDR3 region has the DNA TGTGCTAGTGGTTTGGTAAGGGGACAGGGGGACACTGAAGCTTTCTTT. It codes for CASGLVRGQGDTEAFF. The V and J genes are TRBV12-5 and TRBJ1-1; 11 bases match TRBD1. The J segment lost 3 bases and the V segment lost 0 bases, leaving 3 bases of the junction unmatched. Germline loops: CDR1 LGHNT, CDR2 FRNRAP. The CDR3 runs to 16 residues.

This chain joins TRBV6-5 and TRBJ1-2, with 9 bases lining up with TRBD1. Germline CDR1 reads MNHEY; CDR2 reads SVGAGI. The CDR3 is 13 residues long. V trimming: 8 bases; J trimming: 7 bases; junction bases outside the gene matches: 8. CDR3 bases: TGTGCCAGCCGGGACAGGGTCACCTCTGGCTACACCTTC. Translation: CASRDRVTSGYTF.

As regards this clone: Its ends do not fully match the called genes, so a read error is possible. J is TRBJ2-7 and V is TRBV2; TRBD2 aligns across 10 bases. The CDR3 has 14 residues. Germline V gene sequence: CDR1 SNHLY, CDR2 FYNNEI. CDR3 nucleotide sequence: TGTGCCAGCACCGAAAGCGGGGGGGCGTACGAGCAATACTTC. Translation: CASTESGGAYEQYF.

This chain links TRBV29-1 with TRBJ2-7, with TRBD1 matching over 9 bases. The germline gives CDR1 SQVTM, CDR2 ANQGSEA. The CDR3 spans 13 residues. V was clipped by 6 bases and J by 2 bases; unmatched bases: 5. The CDR3 protein is CSVVGQGPYEQYF. In nucleotides, the CDR3 is TGCAGCGTGGTCGGACAGGGGCCCTACGAGCAGTACTTC.

The V and J genes are TRBV29-1 and TRBJ2-2; D is uncertain. This CDR3 has 12 residues. Germline CDR1 reads SQVTM; CDR2 reads ANQGSEA. Trimming pared 6 bases from V and 7 bases from J, leaving 12 bases between. CDR3 sequence: CSVSPSGGELFF. The CDR3 DNA follows: TGCAGCGTCTCGCCGTCGGGCGGGGAGCTGTTTTTT.

This chain uses TRBV7-3 with TRBJ2-7; TRBD1 aligns across 9 bases. Trimming cost V 5 bases and J 4 bases; bases outside gene matches: 9. The CDR3 has 15 amino acids. The germline V gene has CDR1 SGHTA and CDR2 FQGTGA. The CDR3 spells CASSPTGTGRYEQYF. Here the CDR3 DNA reads TGTGCCAGCAGCCCCACCGGGACAGGGAGGTACGAGCAGTACTTC.

The CDR3 coding sequence is TGTGCCAGCAGCAAAGGGGGCATCTATGGCTACACCTTC. It specifies CASSKGGIYGYTF. The chain combines TRBV7-2 with TRBJ1-2; 7 bases align to TRBD1. V lost 5 bases, J lost 4 bases, and 4 bases stayed unmatched. Germline CDR1 reads SGHTA; CDR2 reads FQGNSA. This CDR3 is built from 13 residues.

The V gene is TRBV7-8, the J gene TRBJ2-1, with 8 bases that match TRBD2. The CDR3 extends over 17 amino acids. Unmatched junction bases numbered 6, after V lost 2 bases and J lost 0 bases. From germline, CDR1 is SGHVS and CDR2 FQNEAQ. CDR3 DNA sequence: TGTGCCAGCAGCTTATTCCAGCGGGGGAGCTCCTACAATGAGCAGTTCTTC. Its translation is CASSLFQRGSSYNEQFF.

The chain is built from TRBV29-1 and TRBJ2-5; TRBD2 matches at 7 bases. The junction had 8 bases not matched to a gene; V was cut back by 6 bases and J by 4 bases. CDR1 and CDR2 (germline): SQVTM, ANQGSEA. The CDR3 loop spans 13 amino acids. The CDR3 loop reads CSVRPGGLETQYF. The CDR3 DNA is TGCAGCGTGAGGCCGGGGGGTTTAGAGACCCAGTACTTC.

This clone has a single count. The chain couples TRBV29-1 to TRBJ1-3; unclear D gene. This CDR3 comprises 11 residues. Trimming cost V 4 bases and J 1 base, with 2 bases left between them. CDR1 is SQVTM, CDR2 ANQGSEA, per germline. As DNA, the CDR3 is TGCAGCGTTGCATCTGGAAACACCATATATTTT. This sequence encodes CSVASGNTIYF.

The CDR3 sequence is CASSPRTSELSSYNEQFF. Written as DNA, the CDR3 is TGTGCCAGCAGCCCCCGGACTAGCGAATTGAGCTCCTACAATGAGCAGTTCTTC. The chain couples TRBV14 to TRBJ2-1; 9 bases are shared with TRBD2. CDR1 is SGHDN and CDR2 is FVKESK in the germline V gene. CDR3 length equals 18 residues. The V segment lost 4 bases and the J segment 0 bases; nucleotides outside the gene matches: 10.

The chain couples TRBV28 to TRBJ1-1; the match to TRBD1 covers 8 bases. The V segment lost 6 bases and the J segment 9 bases; nucleotides outside the gene matches: 6. The CDR3 runs 12 residues. Germline CDR1 is MDHEN and CDR2 is SYDVKM. The CDR3 loop reads CASRQGANKAFF. The CDR3 DNA follows: TGTGCCAGCAGGCAGGGGGCGAATAAAGCTTTCTTT.

V is TRBV10-3 and J is TRBJ2-7, with TRBD1 as a possible D gene (5 bases). V shed 0 bases and J shed 2 bases, with 8 bases lying between them. CDR3 length: 14 amino acids. Germline V CDR1 and CDR2: ENHRY, SYGVKD. The CDR3 loop reads CAISESGRAYEQYF. CDR3 in DNA: TGTGCCATCAGTGAGTCAGGCAGGGCCTACGAGCAGTACTTC.

The V and J genes are TRBV7-2 and TRBJ2-6; 8 nucleotides align to TRBD2. Trimming removed 2 bases from V and 2 bases from J; junction bases left unmatched: 8. The germline V gene encodes CDR1 SGHTA and CDR2 FQGNSA. The CDR3 loop spans 18 amino acids. Here the CDR3 DNA reads TGTGCCAGCAGCTTAAAGGTAGCGGGACTTCCTGGGGCCAACGTCCTGACTTTC. It yields the protein CASSLKVAGLPGANVLTF.

The table lists this clone with a few counts. V gene TRBV18 combines with J gene TRBJ2-5; 10 bases align to TRBD1. Germline V CDR1 and CDR2: KGHSH, LQKENI. V dropped 4 bases and J dropped 5; count of bases not matched to a gene: 4. The CDR3 extends over 14 amino acids. The chain's CDR3 is CASSLGTGDETQYF. CDR3 nucleotide sequence: TGTGCCAGCTCACTGGGGACAGGGGACGAGACCCAGTACTTC.

The sample holds one count of this clone. The chain links TRBV7-9 to TRBJ2-2; possible D gene TRBD2, 7 bases. Germline-derived CDR1 and CDR2 are SEHNR and FQNEAQ (reference sequence). V was clipped by 10 bases and J by 8 bases, with 17 bases between them. The length of the CDR3 is 13 residues. CDR3: CANPQGRAGELFF. The DNA for the CDR3 is TGTGCCAACCCTCAGGGGAGGGCAGGGGAGCTGTTTTTT.

A single count supports this clone. The rearrangement links TRBV27 to TRBJ1-4; tentative D call: TRBD1 (5 bases). The V gene's germline CDR1 is MNHEY and CDR2 SMNVEV (reference sequence). The CDR3 covers 14 residues. V was clipped by 6 bases and J by 10 bases, with 18 bases between them. Written as DNA, the CDR3 is TGTGCCAGCAGGCGACAGAAGGGGCCCGCAAAACTGTTTTTT. As protein: CASRRQKGPAKLFF.

The chain employs TRBV6-5 and TRBJ2-2; D remains unclear. CDR3 size: 13 residues. Germline V gene lookup returns CDR1 MNHEY and CDR2 SVGAGI. The V and J ends lost 4 bases and 6 bases respectively, with 9 bases between them. The CDR3 reads CASSFTVAGELFF. CDR3 DNA: TGTGCCAGCAGTTTCACGGTTGCCGGGGAGCTGTTTTTT.